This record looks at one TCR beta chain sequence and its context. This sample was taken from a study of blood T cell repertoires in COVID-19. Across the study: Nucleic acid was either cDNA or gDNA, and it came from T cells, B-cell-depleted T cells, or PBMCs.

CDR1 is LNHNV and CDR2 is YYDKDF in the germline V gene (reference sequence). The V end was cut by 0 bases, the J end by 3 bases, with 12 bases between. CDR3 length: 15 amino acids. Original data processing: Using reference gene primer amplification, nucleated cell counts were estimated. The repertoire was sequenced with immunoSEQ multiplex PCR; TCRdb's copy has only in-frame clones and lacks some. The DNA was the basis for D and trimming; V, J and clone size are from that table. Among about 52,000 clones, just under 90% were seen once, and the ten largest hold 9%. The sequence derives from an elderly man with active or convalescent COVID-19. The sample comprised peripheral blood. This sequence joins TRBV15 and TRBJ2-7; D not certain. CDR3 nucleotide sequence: TGTGCCACCAGCAGAGACCGTAGCAAATACTACGAGCAGTACTTC. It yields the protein CATSRDRSKYYEQYF. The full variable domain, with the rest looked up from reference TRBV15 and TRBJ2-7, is DAMVIQNPRYQVTQFGKPVTLSCSQTLNHNVMYWYQQKSSQAPKLLFHYYDKDFNNEADTPDNFQSRRPNTSFCFLDIRSPGLGDTAMYLCATSRDRSKYYEQYFGPGTRLTVT.